A single sample gave rise to the 20 T cell receptor beta chains below, sequenced in a study of graft-versus-host responses after intestinal transplantation. Generated by immunoSEQ multiplex PCR, the TCRdb table keeps only in-frame clones and is missing some. The data contain 100,000 to 120,000 clones, 85% to 95% of them singletons. Their target antigens are unknown. This sample comprised unstimulated CD8+ T cells sorted from spleen or lymph node cells, obtained before intestinal transplant. Receptors were obtained from a human donor who received an intestinal transplant.

The chain carries TRBV5-5 and TRBJ2-1; TRBD1 matches 7 bases. With 1 base clipped from V and 7 bases from J, the junction kept 8 bases outside the gene matches. Per the germline V gene, CDR1 is SGHKS and CDR2 is YYEKEE (reference sequence). This CDR3 is built from 15 residues. The DNA of the CDR3 is TGTGCCAGCAGCTTGCCCAGGGGGTACTTAAATGAGCAGTTCTTC. This gives the protein CASSLPRGYLNEQFF.

J is TRBJ2-3 and V is TRBV27; unclear D gene. The length of the CDR3 is 13 residues. Trimming removed 4 bases at V and 2 bases at J, with 7 bases between. CDR1 and CDR2 (germline): MNHEY, SMNVEV (reference sequence). The CDR3 coding sequence is TGTGCCAGCAGTTCCCTATACACAGATACGCAGTATTTT. It is translated as CASSSLYTDTQYF.

This clone has only one observation. This chain joins TRBV4-1 and TRBJ2-2, with 8 nucleotides matching TRBD2. The J segment lost 4 bases and the V segment lost 2 bases, leaving 3 bases of the junction unmatched. The CDR3 runs 15 residues. CDR1 and CDR2 (germline): MGHRA, YSYEKL. The chain's CDR3 is CASSQPAGGTGELFF. For the CDR3, the DNA is TGCGCCAGCAGCCAACCGGCGGGGGGCACCGGGGAGCTGTTTTTT.

The chain links TRBV27 to TRBJ1-5; weak D call: TRBD1 (5 bases). Trimming took off 3 bases at V and 2 bases at J, with 14 bases between the two ends. Germline loops: CDR1 MNHEY, CDR2 SMNVEV (reference sequence). The CDR3 runs 16 residues. CDR3 loop: CASSFRGGLGNQPQHF. CDR3 bases: TGTGCCAGCAGTTTCCGCGGGGGACTTGGCAATCAGCCCCAGCATTTT.

The V and J genes are TRBV19 and TRBJ2-5; either TRBD1 or TRBD2 may supply D (5 bases each). The J call is doubtful: the DNA matches TRBJ2-7 better. This CDR3 has 13 amino acids. CDR1 is LNHDA and CDR2 is SQIVND in the germline V gene (reference sequence). The CDR3 sequence is CASSISSGSEQYF. The CDR3 DNA reads as TGTGCCAGTAGTATTAGTTCAGGGAGCGAGCAGTACTTC.

The rearrangement uses TRBV5-4 and TRBJ2-1; tentatively, D is TRBD1 (6 bases). Trimming stripped 10 bases from V and 6 bases from J, with 14 bases between. The length of the CDR3 is 12 residues. CDR1 SGHNT and CDR2 YYREEE come from the germline V gene (reference sequence). This CDR3 reads CAEGVALNEQFF. The CDR3 nucleotides are TGTGCCGAGGGGGTAGCCCTCAATGAGCAGTTCTTC.

This clone was observed a single time. The V call is TRBV9, the J call TRBJ2-1; TRBD2 matches at 10 bases. J gave up 6 bases and V 7 bases, and 13 bases lay outside the gene matches. CDR1 is SGDLS and CDR2 is YYNGEE in the germline V gene. The length of the CDR3 is 16 residues. The CDR3 DNA reads as TGTGCCAGCGGCTTGAGCGGGAGGGCCAATAGCAATGAGCAGTTCTTC. Its protein is CASGLSGRANSNEQFF.

V gene TRBV11-3 combines with J gene TRBJ2-1, with a weak D call TRBD1 (6 bases). The V end lost 5 bases, the J end lost 13 bases, and 21 bases lay between the germline ends. The germline gives CDR1 SGHNT, CDR2 YENEEA. The CDR3 sequence is 14 residues long. This CDR3 reads CASSQTTGSPTQFF. For the CDR3, the DNA is TGTGCCAGCAGCCAAACTACAGGGTCGCCTACTCAGTTCTTC.

The count of this clone is one. The chain carries TRBV9 and TRBJ2-5; a possible D gene is TRBD2 (5 bases). The closer fit of TRBJ2-7 to the DNA end suggests the J call may be wrong. CDR1 and CDR2 from the germline V gene are SGDLS and YYNGEE. The CDR3 is 14 residues long. CDR3 DNA sequence: TGTGCCAGCGGCCATGGACTGGATTCCTACGAGCAGTACTTC. It translates to CASGHGLDSYEQYF.

The V call is TRBV28, the J call TRBJ1-1, with D tentatively TRBD1 (6 bases). V was shortened by 5 bases and J by 3 bases, with 13 bases between the two germline ends. CDR3 length: 14 residues. Germline V gene data show CDR1 as MDHEN and CDR2 as SYDVKM. CDR3 region: CASSPPGHHTEAFF. CDR3 sequence (DNA): TGTGCCAGCAGTCCCCCGGGACACCACACTGAAGCTTTCTTT.

This chain connects TRBV28 to TRBJ1-2, with 9 bases identical to TRBD1. Trimming took 7 bases from V and 7 from J; bases not matched to a gene: 7. In germline, CDR1 is MDHEN, CDR2 SYDVKM. The CDR3 has 13 residues. CDR3 in amino acids: CASIQGAGGGYTF. CDR3 coding DNA: TGTGCCAGCATACAGGGGGCGGGGGGTGGCTACACCTTC.

The chain carries TRBV11-2 and TRBJ1-2; D uncertain. The germline CDR1 and CDR2 sequences are SGHAT and FQNNGV. The CDR3 loop spans 13 amino acids. Trimming took 5 bases from V and 4 from J, leaving 11 bases between them. The CDR3 loop is CASSPVRLYGYTF. The CDR3 nucleotides are TGTGCCAGCAGCCCAGTACGGCTCTATGGCTACACCTTC. Filled out from reference TRBV11-2 and TRBJ1-2, the complete variable domain reads EAGVAQSPRYKIIEKRQSVAFWCNPISGHATLYWYQQILGQGPKLLIQFQNNGVVDDSQLPKDRFSAERLKGVDSTLKIQPAKLEDSAVYLCASSPVRLYGYTFGSGTRLTVV.

The CDR3 reads CASRSSGRPPTDTQYF. CDR3 nucleotides: TGTGCCAGCAGATCTAGCGGGAGGCCCCCCACAGATACGCAGTATTTT. V usage is TRBV2 and J usage is TRBJ2-3; 11 bases fit TRBD2. Germline V lookup: CDR1 SNHLY, CDR2 FYNNEI. Trimming took 6 bases from V and 2 from J; bases not matched to a gene: 7. The CDR3 spans 16 residues.

The genes are TRBV5-1 and TRBJ1-2, with 8 nucleotides matching TRBD1. Germline V gives CDR1 SGHRS, CDR2 YFSETQ. The CDR3 is 14 residues long. V trimming: 1 base; J trimming: 6 bases; junction bases outside the gene matches: 5. This CDR3 is CASSLYSGGDGYTF. The CDR3 DNA reads as TGCGCCAGCAGCTTGTATTCAGGGGGCGATGGCTACACCTTC.

This sequence joins TRBV28 and TRBJ2-5, with 9 bases matching TRBD2. This CDR3 is 16 amino acids long. Germline values: CDR1 MDHEN, CDR2 SYDVKM. The V and J ends lost 3 bases and 4 bases, in that order; junction bases with no gene match: 9. DNA of the CDR3: TGTGCCAGCAGTTTCGGCGGGAGGGGCCCCCGAGAGACCCAGTACTTC. Translated, it gives CASSFGGRGPRETQYF.

This clone came up once. The rearrangement links TRBV5-6 to TRBJ2-3; D gene uncertain. The V gene's germline CDR1 is SGHDT and CDR2 YYEEEE. CDR3 length equals 15 residues. Between the trimmed V and J ends, which lost 0 bases and 1 base, there was a span of 9 bases. The CDR3 reads CASSLAGQGTDTQYF. In DNA form, the CDR3 reads TGTGCCAGCAGCTTGGCCGGGCAGGGCACAGATACGCAGTATTTT.

The chain carries TRBV4-1 and TRBJ2-2, with D possibly being TRBD2 (6 bases). Germline values: CDR1 MGHRA, CDR2 YSYEKL. V lost 0 bases and J lost 7, with 15 bases in between. The CDR3 is 16 residues long. Here the CDR3 reads CASSQERDGWNGELFF. CDR3 in DNA: TGCGCCAGCAGCCAAGAGCGGGACGGATGGAACGGGGAGCTGTTTTTT.

The rearrangement joins TRBV15 to TRBJ1-1, with D perhaps matching TRBD1 (5 bases). Germline V gives CDR1 LNHNV, CDR2 YYDKDF (reference sequence). Trimming cost V 5 bases and J 3 bases, with 13 bases left between them. CDR3 length: 14 residues. The CDR3 DNA reads as TGTGCCACCAGCGGGACTTCGGGGTACACTGAAGCTTTCTTT. Translated, it gives CATSGTSGYTEAFF.

The rearrangement links TRBV14 to TRBJ2-7, with TRBD2 matching 15 bases. Looked up from germline, CDR1 is SGHDN and CDR2 is FVKESK. V shed 5 bases and J 7 bases; nucleotides not matched to a gene: 3. The CDR3 runs to 14 residues. The CDR3 loop is CASSSGTSGREQYF. The DNA for the CDR3 is TGTGCCAGCAGCTCCGGGACTAGCGGGAGGGAGCAGTACTTC. Full variable domain (missing parts from reference TRBV14 and TRBJ2-7): EAGVTQFPSHSVIEKGQTVTLRCDPISGHDNLYWYRRVMGKEIKFLLHFVKESKQDESGMPNNRFLAERTGGTYSTLKVQPAELEDSGVYFCASSSGTSGREQYFGPGTRLTVT.

The chain carries TRBV18 and TRBJ2-2, with a tentative D call TRBD1 (6 bases). The V gene lost 2 bases and the J gene lost 1 base, with 20 bases spanning the gap. This CDR3 is built from 19 residues. Germline CDR1 KGHSH, CDR2 LQKENI. The CDR3 bases are TGTGCCAGCTCACCAAAAGCAGGTCGGCAGGGGCAGAACACCGGGGAGCTGTTTTTT. Protein product: CASSPKAGRQGQNTGELFF.